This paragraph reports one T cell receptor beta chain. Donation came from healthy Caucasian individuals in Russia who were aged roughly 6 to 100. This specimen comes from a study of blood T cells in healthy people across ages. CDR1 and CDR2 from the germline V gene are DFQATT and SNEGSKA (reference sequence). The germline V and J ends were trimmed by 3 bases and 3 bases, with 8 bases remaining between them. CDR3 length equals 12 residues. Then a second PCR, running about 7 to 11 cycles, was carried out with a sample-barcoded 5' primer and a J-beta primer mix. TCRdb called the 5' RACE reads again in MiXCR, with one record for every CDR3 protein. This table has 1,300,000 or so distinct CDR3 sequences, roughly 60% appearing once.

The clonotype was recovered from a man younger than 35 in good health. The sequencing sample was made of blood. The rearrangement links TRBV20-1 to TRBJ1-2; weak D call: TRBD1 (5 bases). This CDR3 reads CSARGVYYGYTF. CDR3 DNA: TGCAGTGCTAGGGGGGTCTACTATGGCTACACCTTC.